The 18 T cell receptor beta chains below all came from one sample that was sequenced in a study of Ad26.COV2.S vaccination and SARS-CoV-2 variants. Treatment given: around 19 received Ad26.COV2.S at low or high dose, single or two shots; several received placebo; per-sample allocation not given. The study sampled participants on day 63 after the first vaccine or placebo injection. Method: immunoSEQ multiplex PCR; TCRdb's copy keeps in-frame clones and lacks some. Among around 450,000 clones listed, roughly 88% were seen once. This sample comprised peripheral blood, obtained in a trial of Ad26.COV2.S vaccine versus placebo. These receptors were obtained from a person aged 18-60 years who received the Ad26.COV2.S COVID-19 vaccine or a placebo.

The rearrangement links TRBV6-1 to TRBJ2-1; 8 bases align to TRBD1. The germline gives CDR1 MNHNS, CDR2 SASEGT. There are 15 residues in the CDR3. Losses at the gene ends were 4 bases for V and 10 bases for J; bases not matched to a gene: 12. The DNA of the CDR3 is TGTGCCAGCAGTGCAGACTGGACAGGGATCGGCGAGCAGTTCTTC. Translated, it gives CASSADWTGIGEQFF.

This chain links TRBV7-2 with TRBJ2-4; TRBD2 might be the D (6 bases). The germline gives CDR1 SGHTA, CDR2 FQGNSA. The CDR3 runs to 15 residues. Trimming cost V 2 bases and J 0 bases, with 8 bases left between them. This CDR3 is CASSLQGLAKNIQYF. In nucleotides, the CDR3 is TGTGCCAGCAGCTTACAGGGACTAGCCAAAAACATTCAGTACTTC.

The V gene is TRBV5-8, the J gene TRBJ2-7; no clear D gene. The CDR3 length is 14 residues. Germline V gene sequence: CDR1 SGHTS, CDR2 YDEGEE. The germline V and J ends were trimmed by 4 bases and 3 bases, with 14 bases remaining between them. CDR3 region: CASSPSRALYEQYF. The CDR3 region has the DNA TGTGCCAGCAGCCCCAGCCGGGCGCTCTACGAGCAGTACTTC. Complete variable domain (other parts from reference TRBV5-8 and TRBJ2-7): EAGVTQSPTHLIKTRGQQATLRCSPISGHTSVYWYQQALGLGLQFLLWYDEGEERNRGNFPPRFSGRQFPNYSSELNVNALELEDSALYLCASSPSRALYEQYFGPGTRLTVT.

The rearrangement uses TRBV6-5 and TRBJ2-2; 9 nucleotides match TRBD2. J was trimmed by 5 bases and V by 6 bases; bases with no gene match: 7. The germline V gene has CDR1 MNHEY and CDR2 SVGAGI. There are 15 residues in the CDR3. This chain's CDR3 is CASRAAGGLTGELFF. CDR3 nucleotides: TGTGCCAGCAGGGCAGCGGGAGGCTTAACCGGGGAGCTGTTTTTT.

V gene TRBV27 combines with J gene TRBJ1-4; TRBD1 is a possible D gene (6 bases). Trimming pared 4 bases from V and 6 bases from J, leaving 18 bases between. The CDR3 has 16 residues. CDR1 and CDR2 (germline): MNHEY, SMNVEV (reference sequence). CDR3 sequence (DNA): TGTGCCAGCAGTTCCACAGGGAGCTGGAGGCATGAAAAACTGTTTTTT. This gives the protein CASSSTGSWRHEKLFF.

The chain combines TRBV30 with TRBJ2-1; TRBD1 agrees at 8 bases. With V trimmed by 4 bases and J by 2 bases, 10 bases remained unmatched. Per the germline V gene, CDR1 is GTSNPN and CDR2 is SVGIG (reference sequence). The CDR3 is 16 amino acids. The CDR3 region has the DNA TGTGCCTGGATGCGGGGAACCAGGGGGCCCTACAATGAGCAGTTCTTC. It translates to CAWMRGTRGPYNEQFF.

This chain links TRBV5-1 with TRBJ1-5; D perhaps matches TRBD1 (5 bases). Trimming removed 2 bases from V and 3 bases from J, with 9 bases in between. The germline gives CDR1 SGHRS, CDR2 YFSETQ. This CDR3 has 14 residues. In nucleotides, the CDR3 is TGCGCCAGCAGCTTCGGGGGTTTCAATCAGCCCCAGCATTTT. Amino acids: CASSFGGFNQPQHF.

The chain employs TRBV28 and TRBJ2-7; 11 positions match TRBD2. J lost 0 bases, V lost 5 bases, and 6 bases had no gene match. Germline lookup yields CDR1 MDHEN and CDR2 SYDVKM. CDR3 length equals 16 residues. This CDR3 is CASSAPGLAASYEQYF. The CDR3 coding sequence is TGTGCCAGCAGTGCCCCGGGACTAGCGGCCTCCTACGAGCAGTACTTC.

A single count supports this clone. The gene calls are TRBV28 and TRBJ1-1; unclear D gene. The V gene lost 7 bases and the J gene lost 11 bases, with 17 bases spanning the gap. CDR3 length: 12 amino acids. Germline CDR1 and CDR2: MDHEN and SYDVKM. This CDR3 is CASTPGQGRAFF. CDR3 nucleotides: TGTGCCAGCACCCCAGGTCAAGGGAGGGCTTTCTTT.

The chain is built from TRBV6-5 and TRBJ1-1, with 8 bases aligning to TRBD1. Unmatched junction bases numbered 7, after V lost 5 bases and J lost 5 bases. CDR3 length equals 14 residues. The germline V gene has CDR1 MNHEY and CDR2 SVGAGI. The CDR3 spells CASSKTGGGTEAFF. Written as DNA, the CDR3 is TGTGCCAGCAGTAAAACAGGGGGAGGTACTGAAGCTTTCTTT.

The chain uses TRBV15 and TRBJ2-3; 8 nucleotides match TRBD2. Germline assignment: CDR1 LNHNV and CDR2 YYDKDF (reference sequence). J was trimmed by 3 bases and V by 1 base; bases with no gene match: 6. This CDR3 comprises 16 residues. CDR3 DNA sequence: TGTGCCACCAGCAGAGGGGCGGGAGGTACGACAGATACGCAGTATTTT. Protein product: CATSRGAGGTTDTQYF.

The rearrangement joins TRBV30 to TRBJ2-1; 10 nucleotides agree with TRBD2. CDR1 and CDR2 (germline): GTSNPN, SVGIG (reference sequence). This CDR3 has 14 amino acids. V dropped 3 bases and J dropped 7; count of bases not matched to a gene: 6. The CDR3, as DNA: TGTGCCTGGAGAGCGGGAGGGAATTTAAATGAGCAGTTCTTC. Translation: CAWRAGGNLNEQFF.

On this clone itself: The same CDR3 is also encoded by other DNA sequences in this sample. V is TRBV27 and J is TRBJ2-2, with D uncertain. V shed 3 bases and J shed 5 bases, with 10 bases lying between them. Germline-derived CDR1 and CDR2 are MNHEY and SMNVEV (reference sequence). This CDR3 comprises 14 residues. The CDR3 DNA follows: TGTGCCAGCAGTTTTTTAGTTCGGACCGGGGAGCTGTTTTTT. Amino acids: CASSFLVRTGELFF.

The rearrangement joins TRBV2 to TRBJ1-3, with a tentative D call TRBD1 (5 bases). Germline CDR1 is SNHLY and CDR2 is FYNNEI. Trimming cost V 2 bases and J 8 bases, with 19 bases left between them. The CDR3 contains 16 residues. The CDR3 coding sequence is TGTGCCAGCAGTGAATGGGGCGAAACCCCTCGCGACACCATATATTTT. This sequence encodes CASSEWGETPRDTIYF.

The table lists this clone with a few counts. The V gene is TRBV25-1, the J gene TRBJ1-2; unclear D gene. V was pared by 2 bases and J by 2 bases, with 15 bases between. This CDR3 is 16 amino acids long. Germline V lookup: CDR1 MGHDK, CDR2 SYGVNS. The CDR3 is CASSEIGSVSNYGYTF. The DNA of the CDR3 is TGTGCCAGCAGTGAAATCGGAAGTGTTTCAAACTATGGCTACACCTTC.

V and J are TRBV7-2 and TRBJ2-1; 7 bases are shared with TRBD1. This CDR3 has 14 amino acids. V was clipped by 4 bases and J by 5 bases; unmatched bases: 5. Germline CDR1 is SGHTA and CDR2 is FQGNSA. The CDR3 is CASSSRGRHNEQFF. In nucleotides, the CDR3 is TGTGCCAGCAGCTCAAGGGGGCGGCACAATGAGCAGTTCTTC. Combining the CDR3 with reference TRBV7-2 and TRBJ2-1 gives the whole variable domain GAGVSQSPSNKVTEKGKDVELRCDPISGHTALYWYRQSLGQGLEFLIYFQGNSAPDKSGLPSDRFSAERTGGSVSTLTIQRTQQEDSAVYLCASSSRGRHNEQFFGPGTRLTVL.

The chain carries TRBV18 and TRBJ2-2; TRBD2 might be the D (6 bases). Germline assignment: CDR1 KGHSH and CDR2 LQKENI. The germline V and J ends were trimmed by 1 base and 0 bases, with 9 bases remaining between them. The CDR3 has 16 residues. CDR3 bases: TGTGCCAGCTCACCACGGGCTAGCGCGAACACCGGGGAGCTGTTTTTT. Amino acids: CASSPRASANTGELFF.

The CDR3 reads CASSSAGGTEAFF. CDR3 nucleotide sequence: TGTGCCAGCAGCTCCGCGGGGGGCACTGAAGCTTTCTTT. V is TRBV5-6 and J is TRBJ1-1; D is possibly TRBD1 (5 bases). Trimming pared 3 bases from V and 4 bases from J, leaving 10 bases between. This CDR3 contains 13 residues. Germline V gene lookup returns CDR1 SGHDT and CDR2 YYEEEE.